The present T cell receptor beta chain was sequenced within a study of regulatory T cells in long-lasting Graves disease (dated by TCRdb to the early 2020s). Context from the whole study: Newly diagnosed Graves' disease patients had taken antithyroid drugs for less than 3 months. Peripheral blood TCR sequencing and RNA sequencing compared persistent Graves' disease patients with newly diagnosed Graves' disease patients. The study was registered as a clinical trial and conducted in China. A total of approximately 35 samples underwent TCR sequencing: around 13 from persistent and roughly 20 from newly diagnosed Graves' disease patients.

V is pruned by 8 bases and J by 9 bases, leaving 7 bases of the junction without a gene match. Including the terminal cysteine and phenylalanine, the CDR3 comprises 13 residues. Only the CDR3 DNA is retained, 39 bases long and in frame from the first base. The germline V gene gives CDR1 as MDHEN and CDR2 as SYDVKM. Library prep was done by multiplex PCR. Sequencing was performed on an Illumina HiSeq 4000. To build TCR beta libraries, CDR3 regions were amplified by Arm-PCR using iRepertoire HTBI primers. Before sequencing, the PCR products went through gel purification. For the original study's pipeline: Gene usage analysis of CDR3 amino acid clonotypes relied on the 55 to 80 TRBV and 14 TRBJ segments identified across samples. COPE and FqMerger were used to merge the filtered high-quality paired reads into contigs. BLAST was used to align contigs to the IMGT TRBV, TRBD and TRBJ reference genes, and CDR3 was defined following IMGT. Highly expanded clones were defined as clonotypes with a frequency above 0.1%. Repertoire diversity was measured by Shannon entropy, and V-J evenness by the Gini coefficient. A clonotype was considered public if more than one individual shared it. Using fastp at Q25 and MiXCR, TCRdb reprocessed the public reads and kept productive beta chains. A single entry per CDR3 protein holds the most common genes and DNA from its merged rows. It is TCRdb's table, rather than the study itself, that gives the V and J calls and clone size. This sample lists about 420,000 distinct CDR3 sequences; about a sixth were detected once. Jointly, the top ten make up under 30% of the sample.

This specimen's time point label, interpreted: newly diagnosed GD, antithyroid drugs for less than 3 months. For both TCR sequencing and RNA sequencing, RNA was extracted from PBMCs using TRIzol. Graves' disease was diagnosed according to American Thyroid Association guidelines. The patients came from an endocrinology department in Xi'an, China. From each patient, approximately 9.9 milliliters of peripheral blood was collected into an EDTA anticoagulant tube. Ficoll Paque Plus density gradient separation was used to isolate PBMCs, and no further T cell sorting was performed. An Agilent 2100 Bioanalyzer and agarose gel were used to check RNA quality, while a NanoDrop 2000 measured RNA concentration. Here is what the overall study found, with its caveats: More public clonotypes were shared among persistent patients (2,741) than among newly diagnosed patients (966). The authors acknowledged the small sample size as a limitation that may reduce accuracy. Only peripheral blood was studied, because thyroid tissue, the primary lesion, was inaccessible. Compared with newly diagnosed patients, persistent Graves' disease patients had lower TCR Shannon entropy and fewer highly expanded clones, which suggests clonal expansion. TRBV28, TRBJ1-2 and TRBJ2-5 were preferentially used in persistent disease, while TRBV20-1 and TRBJ2-1 were favored in newly diagnosed disease. Sequencing and analysis were restricted to the TCR beta chain.

This clonotype came up many times. Its cognate antigen has yet to be identified. It has no much larger one-base neighbor in the sample; base qualities were not kept. A further study also used this sample, focusing on T cells in Graves' hyperthyroidism and ophthalmopathy. Looking at the second paper: Stable Graves' hyperthyroidism was defined as no progression to ophthalmopathy during 18 months of follow-up. Hyperthyroidism patients were newly diagnosed, with disease duration under 2 months, and aged 18 to 65 years. Exclusion was applied to patients with uncontrolled infections, other autoimmune diseases, pregnancy or lactation. Diagnoses relied on clinical symptoms, serum thyroxine and TRAb, thyroid ultrasound and orbital computed tomography. The first round of RT-PCR for the TCR CDR3 was performed with the HTBI primer set and the Qiagen OneStep RT-PCR kit. Most expanded thyroid clonotypes (frequency above 0.001) were also found in blood, which suggests that blood repertoires may mirror thyroid immune responses. A 13 V-J signature model separated ophthalmopathy from stable hyperthyroidism, with around 90% sensitivity and about 81% specificity in cross-validation and 80%/75% in testing. During validation, the model predicted progression to ophthalmopathy a median of about 6.5 months ahead of onset, with around 71% sensitivity and 72.22% specificity. TCR V-J signatures able to tell the groups apart were searched for in a discovery cohort of 90 to 100 patients, of whom 43 had Graves' ophthalmopathy and around 57 had stable Graves' hyperthyroidism. An independent validation cohort of around 19 hyperthyroidism patients and 17 patients who later progressed to ophthalmopathy tested prospective prediction of ophthalmopathy. For training and testing, the 100 patients in the discovery cohort were randomly divided in a 7:3 ratio. In addition, the study compared T-cell repertoires in thyroid tissue and in blood from 6 or 7 Graves' hyperthyroidism patients. After sampling, hyperthyroidism patients received methimazole starting at 30 mg daily, and ophthalmopathy patients received high-dose intravenous methylprednisolone. The libraries were constructed in a second round of multiplex PCR and then size-selected and purified. Libraries were sequenced paired-end with 100 bp reads on an Illumina HiSeq2000. SOAPnuke was used to process the raw data, removing reads that contained adapters or uncalled bases, had a mean Phred below 15, or lacked an exact match to the constant primer or identifier. COPE v1.2.5 was used to merge high-quality paired reads, and clonotypes were defined as unique nucleotide sequences. Clonotypes were aligned to IMGT TRBV, TRBD and TRBJ reference segments using MiTCR v1.1. The analysis included only V-J combinations with a frequency above 0.0001, which together covered 99% to 99.2% of the repertoires. A TCS score was defined as the ratio between F50 (clonal expansion) and ExV (chaos), using BLOSUM62-based TCRdist between CDR3 peptides within each V-J. Welch's t-statistics and random forest reduced approximately 520 V-J features to under 15, which were used in a naive Bayes classifier (R e1071). Sample size was not statistically predetermined, and investigators were not blinded to group allocation. TCR Vbeta CDR3 sequencing of some 140 peripheral blood samples (over 40 ophthalmopathy, about 75 hyperthyroidism and some 17 progressor patients) is reported in the paper.

In this chain, TRBV28 is recombined with TRBJ2-1, with 10 bases in between that match TRBD2. The source of this sequence is a woman aged 18-29 years with Graves disease. Donor details come from another sample of the same person, matched by shared clones. The sample in question was peripheral blood mononuclear cells (PBMCs), obtained at new diagnosis, from a patient treated with antithyroid drugs. The CDR3 protein is CASAGLALPEQFF. The DNA sequence reads TGTGCCAGCGCGGGACTAGCGCTTCCTGAGCAGTTCTTC.